Listed below are T cell receptor beta chains from one sample, sequenced in a study of blood T cell repertoires in COVID-19. Only in-frame clones appear in the TCRdb table, and some are missing; sequencing was by immunoSEQ multiplex PCR. The table has 70,000 to 90,000 clones, 80% to 90% seen once. The sample consisted of peripheral blood. The receptor source for this set is an older woman with acute or convalescent COVID-19. The CDR3 runs from the conserved cysteine through the conserved F or W. The D gene is left open where the match is weak. Not all rows give a size; the values are once, few, many and, for expanded clones, a class.

cdr3_nt cdr3_aa v_call clone_size cdr3_length j_call d_call
TGTGCCAGCAGTCTCTATGGACAGGGGGTGTTAGGCTACACCTTC CASSLYGQGVLGYTF TRBV3-1/TRBV3-2 . 15 TRBJ1-2 TRBD1
TGTGCCAGCAATCTCGAGCCGTCCTCTGGAAACACCATATATTTT CASNLEPSSGNTIYF TRBV6-5 . 15 TRBJ1-3 .
TGTGCCAGCAGCTTACTCACAGGGCCCAACTATGGCTACACCTTC CASSLLTGPNYGYTF TRBV7-9 few 15 TRBJ1-2 .
TGTGCCAGCAGCTTATTTGACAGACAAGAGACCCAGTACTTC CASSLFDRQETQYF TRBV11-2 . 14 TRBJ2-5 .
TGTGCCAGCAGCCCCCGTAGGCAGCGAGCAATATCCTCCTACGAGCAGTACTTC CASSPRRQRAISSYEQYF TRBV3-1/TRBV3-2 . 18 TRBJ2-7 .
TGTGCCAGCAGCCTGACTAGCGGGGAAACAGATACGCAGTATTTT CASSLTSGETDTQYF TRBV7-3 . 15 TRBJ2-3 TRBD2
TGTGCCAGCAGTGAAGCGCCGGGGAACTATGAGACCCAGTACTTC CASSEAPGNYETQYF TRBV6-1 . 15 TRBJ2-5 .
TGTGCCAGCAGTCGGACAGGGTCCAATGAGCAGTTCTTC CASSRTGSNEQFF TRBV6-5 . 13 TRBJ2-1 TRBD1
TGTGCCAGCACCTCGGCGCGGGACGGCTACACCTTC CASTSARDGYTF TRBV11-2 . 12 TRBJ1-2 .
TGCAGCGTGCGACACCTCTATGGCTACACCTTC CSVRHLYGYTF TRBV29-1 . 11 TRBJ1-2 .
TGTGCCAGCAGTTTAACGGACTGGGCCGTTGAAGCTTTCTTT CASSLTDWAVEAFF TRBV6-5 . 14 TRBJ1-1 .
TGCGCCAGCAGCACTAGGGACAGGGACGGGGAGCTGTTTTTT CASSTRDRDGELFF TRBV4-1 . 14 TRBJ2-2 TRBD1
TGTGCCAGCAGCCAAGGAGGGAGCACAGATACGCAGTATTTT CASSQGGSTDTQYF TRBV3-1/TRBV3-2 . 14 TRBJ2-3 .
TGTGCCAGCAGTACGACAGGGGCCATCGCCTACGAGCAGTACTTC CASSTTGAIAYEQYF TRBV6-5 once 15 TRBJ2-7 TRBD1
TGTGCCAGCAGTGAAGCGCAAAGGGGACAGCCCCAGCATTTT CASSEAQRGQPQHF TRBV6-1 few 14 TRBJ1-5 .
TGTGCCAGCAGCCAAGGAGGGGGCTACACCTTC CASSQGGGYTF TRBV3-1/TRBV3-2 . 11 TRBJ1-2 .
TGTGCCAGCAGATCCGGGACAGGGGCGGATGGCTACACCTTC CASRSGTGADGYTF TRBV7-2 . 14 TRBJ1-2 TRBD1
TGTGCCTGGACCAGGGAGGGACCGAACTATGGCTACACCTTC CAWTREGPNYGYTF TRBV30 . 14 TRBJ1-2 .
TGTGCCACCAGCAGAGATCATATAGGGGGCGGGAATGAAAAACTGTTTTTT CATSRDHIGGGNEKLFF TRBV15 . 17 TRBJ1-4 TRBD1
TGCGCCAGCAGCCAAGATCGGAGAGCCGGTTACACCTTC CASSQDRRAGYTF TRBV4-3 . 13 TRBJ1-2 .
TGTGCCAGCAGTTACGGTCAGCGACAGGGGGGGACTGAAGCTTTCTTT CASSYGQRQGGTEAFF TRBV6-6 . 16 TRBJ1-1 TRBD1
TGTGCCAGCCGGCGGGACAGCTCACCTCAAGAGACCCAGTACTTC CASRRDSSPQETQYF TRBV6-5 few 15 TRBJ2-5 .
TGTGCCAGCAGAACCGGACAGGGTGGTTGGAATGAGCAGTTCTTC CASRTGQGGWNEQFF TRBV6-5 . 15 TRBJ2-1 TRBD1
TGTGCCAGCAGTTCAGGTACTGAAGCTTTCTTT CASSSGTEAFF TRBV12-3/TRBV12-4 . 11 TRBJ1-1 .
TGTGCCATCAGTGAGCCGAATTCACCCCTCCACTTT CAISEPNSPLHF TRBV10-3 . 12 TRBJ1-6 .
TGTGCCACGGGCGAGGGGGCTGGCGGTTCACCCCTCCACTTT CATGEGAGGSPLHF TRBV7-9 . 14 TRBJ1-6 TRBD1
TGTGCCAGTCGCCGGGATAGCAATCAGCCCCAGCATTTT CASRRDSNQPQHF TRBV2 . 13 TRBJ1-5 .
TGTGCCAGCAGACTAGGGGCAGGGGGCAACTATGGCTACACCTTC CASRLGAGGNYGYTF TRBV28 . 15 TRBJ1-2 TRBD1
TGTGCCAGCAGCTTCGGACAGAGAGAGACCCAGTACTTC CASSFGQRETQYF TRBV5-4 . 13 TRBJ2-5 .
TGTGCCAGCAGCTCCCCGGTAGGGGGTGAAAAACTGTTTTTT CASSSPVGGEKLFF TRBV7-2 few 14 TRBJ1-4 .
TGTGCCAGTAGTATGGACAGGGCTGAAGCTTTCTTT CASSMDRAEAFF TRBV19 . 12 TRBJ1-1 TRBD1